What follows are 31 T cell receptor beta chains derived from one specimen sequenced in a study of shared clonotypes between healthy human individuals. Sequenced by immunoSEQ multiplex PCR; TCRdb stores in-frame clones only, minus some. The repertoire holds roughly 2.1 million clones, with around 93% as singletons. The naive CD8 fraction comprised CD45RO-negative cells positively selected for CCR7 and excluded terminally differentiated effector memory CD45RA+ cells. The sequencing input was naive CD8+ T cells from PBMCs. The receptors here all came from a man between 18 and 29 years old in good health. Some clones in this sample may be carry-over from other donors' samples.

V and J are TRBV9 and TRBJ2-7, with D maybe TRBD2 (6 bases). Between the trimmed V and J ends, which lost 0 bases and 4 bases, there was a span of 11 bases. This CDR3 spans 14 amino acids. Germline lookup yields CDR1 SGDLS and CDR2 YYNGEE. CDR3 protein: CASSVEGTWYEQYF. For the CDR3, the DNA is TGTGCCAGCAGCGTAGAAGGGACTTGGTACGAGCAGTACTTC. The whole variable domain, remainder taken from reference TRBV9 and TRBJ2-7, is DSGVTQTPKHLITATGQRVTLRCSPRSGDLSVYWYQQSLDQGLQFLIQYYNGEERAKGNILERFSAQQFPDLHSELNLSSLELGDSALYFCASSVEGTWYEQYFGPGTRLTVT.

This chain joins TRBV27 and TRBJ2-2; D is undetermined. Trimming stripped 0 bases from V and 5 bases from J, with 7 bases between. The CDR3 sequence is 14 residues long. Germline CDR1 reads MNHEY; CDR2 reads SMNVEV (reference sequence). The CDR3 loop is CASSLSRSTGELFF. The CDR3, as DNA: TGTGCCAGCAGTTTATCCAGGTCTACCGGGGAGCTGTTTTTT.

On this clone itself: This same CDR3 is encoded by further DNA sequences in the sample. The J gene is TRBJ2-3, the V gene TRBV9; 7 bases align to TRBD1. The CDR3 extends over 15 amino acids. CDR1 SGDLS and CDR2 YYNGEE come from the germline V gene. V was pared by 4 bases and J by 0 bases, with 5 bases of the junction left unmatched. The DNA of the CDR3 is TGTGCCAGCAGCCCTAACAGGGGTAGCACAGATACGCAGTATTTT. Translated, it gives CASSPNRGSTDTQYF.

The chain uses TRBV28 and TRBJ1-5, with 7 bases that match TRBD1. Unmatched junction bases numbered 12, after V lost 3 bases and J lost 7 bases. Germline V lookup: CDR1 MDHEN, CDR2 SYDVKM. This CDR3 has 16 amino acids. CDR3 sequence reads: CASSFLGGRGDQPQHF. The CDR3 region has the DNA TGTGCCAGCAGTTTCCTGGGGGGCAGGGGGGACCAGCCCCAGCATTTT.

The chain carries TRBV7-8 and TRBJ2-1; D is uncertain. The length of the CDR3 is 14 residues. Trimming left V 3 bases short and J 7 bases short, with 13 bases between. The germline V gene has CDR1 SGHVS and CDR2 FQNEAQ. This chain's CDR3 is CASSFSAANNEQFF. DNA of the CDR3: TGTGCCAGCAGCTTTAGTGCAGCGAATAATGAGCAGTTCTTC.

V gene TRBV11-2 combines with J gene TRBJ2-5; D is uncertain. The length of the CDR3 is 15 residues. The V end was cut by 5 bases, the J end by 5 bases, with 18 bases between. In germline, CDR1 is SGHAT, CDR2 FQNNGV. The CDR3 DNA reads as TGTGCCAGCAGCCAACCGGGTTTAGAATGGGAGACCCAGTACTTC. Translating it yields CASSQPGLEWETQYF. Full variable domain (outside the CDR3, taken from reference TRBV11-2 and TRBJ2-5): EAGVAQSPRYKIIEKRQSVAFWCNPISGHATLYWYQQILGQGPKLLIQFQNNGVVDDSQLPKDRFSAERLKGVDSTLKIQPAKLEDSAVYLCASSQPGLEWETQYFGPGTRLLVL.

The CDR3 region has the DNA TGTGCCAGCAGTTACCAGCGGGAAATAGACACTGAGCAGTACTTC. Translating gives CASSYQREIDTEQYF. The chain joins TRBV27 to TRBJ2-7, with 7 bases aligning to TRBD2. Trimming cost V 4 bases and J 7 bases; bases outside gene matches: 13. The CDR3 sequence is 15 residues long. Germline V gene sequence: CDR1 MNHEY, CDR2 SMNVEV (reference sequence).

CDR3: CASGLITHRESEQFF. DNA for the CDR3: TGTGCTAGTGGTTTGATTACACACAGGGAATCTGAGCAGTTCTTC. The rearrangement joins TRBV12-5 to TRBJ2-1; a weak D match, TRBD1 (6 bases). This CDR3 contains 15 residues. Trimming removed 2 bases from V and 9 bases from J, with 17 bases in between. CDR1 and CDR2 (germline): LGHNT, FRNRAP.

The rearrangement links TRBV4-2 to TRBJ1-5; D uncertain. The CDR3 loop spans 16 amino acids. Germline lookup yields CDR1 LGHNA and CDR2 YNFKEQ. Deletions cut 1 base from V and 4 bases from J, with 14 bases between. The CDR3 DNA follows: TGTGCCAGCAGCCAAGTTGCGGCAGCCGGGAATCAGCCCCAGCATTTT. Its protein is CASSQVAAAGNQPQHF.

J is TRBJ2-7 and V is TRBV28, with 7 bases that match TRBD1. This CDR3 has 14 residues. Germline CDR1 MDHEN, CDR2 SYDVKM. The V segment lost 6 bases and the J segment 0 bases; nucleotides outside the gene matches: 5. The CDR3 loop reads CASSLGQNSYEQYF. The CDR3 DNA sequence: TGTGCCAGCAGCCTGGGACAGAACTCCTACGAGCAGTACTTC.

The gene calls are TRBV12-5 and TRBJ2-3; D may be TRBD1 or TRBD2 (7 bases each). This CDR3 region has 18 residues. Trimming took 1 base from V and 2 from J, leaving 19 bases between them. Germline loops: CDR1 LGHNT, CDR2 FRNRAP. CDR3 region: CASGLALGRDRTTDTQYF. CDR3 DNA sequence: TGTGCTAGTGGTTTGGCCCTGGGGAGGGACAGAACCACAGATACGCAGTATTTT.

The chain links TRBV12-5 to TRBJ2-3; D tentatively fits TRBD1 or TRBD2 (5 bases each). Germline lookup yields CDR1 LGHNT and CDR2 FRNRAP. CDR3 length: 16 amino acids. V lost 5 bases, J lost 4 bases, and 19 bases lay in between. This CDR3 reads CASGGEGPQWADTQYF. In DNA form, the CDR3 reads TGTGCTAGTGGTGGAGAGGGGCCTCAGTGGGCAGATACGCAGTATTTT.

The V gene is TRBV29-1, the J gene TRBJ1-3, with a weak D call TRBD1 (5 bases). The CDR3 is made up of 15 amino acids. Germline V gene sequence: CDR1 SQVTM, CDR2 ANQGSEA. Trimming took off 5 bases at V and 4 bases at J, with 18 bases between the two ends. The CDR3 is CSVLLGHGGGNTIYF. In DNA, the CDR3 is TGCAGCGTTCTACTTGGACATGGAGGAGGAAACACCATATATTTT.

The CDR3 nucleotides are TGTGCCAGCAGCCTGACTCCGGGACTAGTAGGCCTCGAGCAGTACTTC. This sequence encodes CASSLTPGLVGLEQYF. The chain has TRBV27 and TRBJ2-7; 8 bases line up with TRBD2. The CDR3 has 16 residues. Trimming took 6 bases from V and 6 from J; bases not matched to a gene: 16. Per the germline V gene, CDR1 is MNHEY and CDR2 is SMNVEV (reference sequence).

The CDR3 here is CASSQRAGGYYNEQFF. CDR3 nucleotide sequence: TGCGCCAGCAGCCAGCGAGCGGGAGGCTACTACAATGAGCAGTTCTTC. This rearrangement joins TRBV4-1 to TRBJ2-1; TRBD2 matches 9 bases. The CDR3 extends over 16 amino acids. Germline V gene sequence: CDR1 MGHRA, CDR2 YSYEKL. Trimming at V came to 3 bases and at J to 3 bases, leaving 6 bases not matched to a gene.

The rearrangement joins TRBV9 to TRBJ2-1; D may be TRBD2 (5 bases). This CDR3 is built from 16 residues. V was trimmed by 0 bases and J by 2 bases, leaving 12 bases between them. Germline V gene lookup returns CDR1 SGDLS and CDR2 YYNGEE. The CDR3 region is CASSVDLSAAYNEQFF. The CDR3 coding sequence is TGTGCCAGCAGCGTAGATCTTAGCGCAGCCTACAATGAGCAGTTCTTC. The variable domain in full, with the rest retrieved from reference TRBV9 and TRBJ2-1, is DSGVTQTPKHLITATGQRVTLRCSPRSGDLSVYWYQQSLDQGLQFLIQYYNGEERAKGNILERFSAQQFPDLHSELNLSSLELGDSALYFCASSVDLSAAYNEQFFGPGTRLTVL.

With regard to this clone: In the same sample, other DNA sequences code for this CDR3. The rearrangement links TRBV11-2 to TRBJ2-1, with 10 nucleotides matching TRBD2. Germline V gene lookup returns CDR1 SGHAT and CDR2 FQNNGV. There are 15 residues in the CDR3. With 4 bases clipped from V and 4 bases from J, the junction kept 4 bases outside the gene matches. The CDR3 coding sequence is TGTGCCAGCAGCTCCGGACTAGCGGCTTACAATGAGCAGTTCTTC. Translated, it gives CASSSGLAAYNEQFF. The entire variable domain, with the rest obtained from reference TRBV11-2 and TRBJ2-1, is as follows: EAGVAQSPRYKIIEKRQSVAFWCNPISGHATLYWYQQILGQGPKLLIQFQNNGVVDDSQLPKDRFSAERLKGVDSTLKIQPAKLEDSAVYLCASSSGLAAYNEQFFGPGTRLTVL.

The V and J genes are TRBV9 and TRBJ1-1, with a tentative D call TRBD1 (6 bases). Germline V gives CDR1 SGDLS, CDR2 YYNGEE. The CDR3 sequence is 14 residues long. V was cut by 5 bases and J by 2 bases, with 13 bases left in between. In DNA, the CDR3 is TGTGCCAGCAGTCCTACAGGGAAAAACACTGAAGCTTTCTTT. Translated: CASSPTGKNTEAFF.

About this clone: Other DNA sequences in the same sample also yield this CDR3. The rearrangement links TRBV27 to TRBJ1-2, with D possibly being TRBD1 (6 bases). The germline gives CDR1 MNHEY, CDR2 SMNVEV (reference sequence). Trimming took off 2 bases at V and 8 bases at J, with 9 bases between the two ends. The CDR3 has 12 residues. This CDR3 is CASSLGGGGYTF. DNA for the CDR3: TGTGCCAGCAGTTTAGGGGGGGGCGGCTACACCTTC.

V is TRBV4-1 and J is TRBJ1-1; 10 bases are a match to TRBD1. Germline lookup yields CDR1 MGHRA and CDR2 YSYEKL. The V gene end was trimmed by 1 base and the J gene end by 7 bases; junction bases not matched to a gene: 6. The CDR3 loop spans 15 amino acids. CDR3 amino acids: CASSQVDRGPGEAFF. The DNA of the CDR3 is TGCGCCAGCAGCCAAGTCGACAGGGGGCCCGGTGAAGCTTTCTTT.

This clone has only one observation. The chain joins TRBV4-1 to TRBJ2-7; no definite D call. This CDR3 is built from 14 residues. Germline V gene data show CDR1 as MGHRA and CDR2 as YSYEKL. Trimming left V 1 base short and J 3 bases short, with 10 bases between. CDR3 sequence (DNA): TGCGCCAGCAGCCAAGTAGGGCTCCGCTACGAGCAGTACTTC. Translated: CASSQVGLRYEQYF.

This rearrangement joins TRBV7-8 to TRBJ1-4; 7 nucleotides agree with TRBD1. The ends lost 5 bases at V and 7 bases at J; junction bases unmatched: 10. Per germline, CDR1 SGHVS and CDR2 FQNEAQ. CDR3 length equals 15 residues. CDR3 sequence (DNA): TGTGCCAGCAGCCCCCAGAGGGGGCGGGTTGAAAAACTGTTTTTT. Amino acids: CASSPQRGRVEKLFF.

V gene TRBV5-1 combines with J gene TRBJ2-7; no clear D. Trimming removed 0 bases at V and 2 bases at J, with 9 bases between. CDR1 is SGHRS and CDR2 is YFSETQ in the germline V gene. The CDR3 contains 14 residues. CDR3 protein: CASSLVPAAYEQYF. The CDR3, as DNA: TGCGCCAGCAGCTTGGTCCCCGCCGCCTACGAGCAGTACTTC.

The chain has TRBV21-1 and TRBJ2-5; the listed D gene, TRBD1, was not tested against the DNA. TRBV21-1 is marked as a pseudogene. There are 16 residues in the CDR3. The CDR3 protein is CASSPGTGKDGETQYF. In nucleotides, the CDR3 is TGTGCCAGCAGCCCCGGGACAGGGAAAGACGGAGAGACCCAGTACTTC.

The rearrangement joins TRBV9 to TRBJ2-3, with 8 bases aligning to TRBD2. CDR3 length: 16 amino acids. CDR1 and CDR2 from the germline V gene are SGDLS and YYNGEE. J was trimmed by 1 base and V by 0 bases; bases with no gene match: 4. The DNA for the CDR3 is TGTGCCAGCAGCGTAGATAGCGGGATTGGCACAGATACGCAGTATTTT. As protein: CASSVDSGIGTDTQYF.

V usage is TRBV11-2 and J usage is TRBJ2-7; 7 bases agree with TRBD2. The CDR3 length is 13 residues. Germline V gene sequence: CDR1 SGHAT, CDR2 FQNNGV. The J segment lost 7 bases and the V segment lost 8 bases, leaving 11 bases of the junction unmatched. This CDR3 reads CASGPSGEREQYF. For the CDR3, the DNA is TGTGCCAGCGGCCCTAGCGGAGAAAGGGAGCAGTACTTC.

The CDR3 spells CASSSDRESGANVLTF. The CDR3 DNA reads TGTGCCAGCAGCTCTGACAGAGAATCTGGGGCCAACGTCCTGACTTTC. This chain connects TRBV7-9 to TRBJ2-6, with TRBD1 as a possible D gene (5 bases). Trimming pared 4 bases from V and 1 base from J, leaving 11 bases between. Germline-derived CDR1 and CDR2 are SEHNR and FQNEAQ (reference sequence). The CDR3 runs 16 residues.

Note on this clone: The same CDR3 arises from other DNA sequences in this sample as well. V and J are TRBV19 and TRBJ2-7, with a tentative D call TRBD2 (6 bases). The CDR3 consists of 14 residues. Germline loops: CDR1 LNHDA, CDR2 SQIVND (reference sequence). The V and J ends lost 3 bases and 2 bases respectively, with 11 bases between them. CDR3 amino acids: CASSIGGSPYEQYF. CDR3 bases: TGTGCCAGTAGTATTGGGGGGTCACCCTACGAGCAGTACTTC. The full variable domain, with the rest looked up from reference TRBV19 and TRBJ2-7, is DGGITQSPKYLFRKEGQNVTLSCEQNLNHDAMYWYRQDPGQGLRLIYYSQIVNDFQKGDIAEGYSVSREKKESFPLTVTSAQKNPTAFYLCASSIGGSPYEQYFGPGTRLTVT.

The chain combines TRBV28 with TRBJ1-5; 10 bases map to TRBD1. CDR3 length equals 18 residues. Germline V CDR1 and CDR2: MDHEN, SYDVKM. V was clipped by 0 bases and J by 3 bases; unmatched bases: 8. The DNA for the CDR3 is TGTGCCAGCAGTTTATGGATGACAGGGGGCGTTATCAATCAGCCCCAGCATTTT. As protein: CASSLWMTGGVINQPQHF.

This clone occurred once. The CDR3 protein is CASSLLAGHYEQYF. CDR3 sequence (DNA): TGTGCCAGCAGCTTATTAGCGGGGCACTACGAGCAGTACTTC. The V and J genes are TRBV11-2 and TRBJ2-7, with 8 bases lining up with TRBD2. CDR3 size: 14 residues. Trimming cost V 2 bases and J 3 bases; bases outside gene matches: 3. Per germline, CDR1 SGHAT and CDR2 FQNNGV.

V gene TRBV7-9 combines with J gene TRBJ1-2; TRBD1 might be the D (6 bases). Germline assignment: CDR1 SEHNR and CDR2 FQNEAQ (reference sequence). V lost 4 bases and J lost 3, with 15 bases in between. CDR3 size: 15 residues. CDR3 protein: CASSSRTASDYGYTF. The CDR3 nucleotides read TGTGCCAGCAGCTCCAGGACAGCCTCTGACTATGGCTACACCTTC.